This T cell receptor beta chain appears in the sequencing data of a study of blood T cell repertoires in COVID-19 (dated by TCRdb to the early 2020s). About the study as a whole: Samples from collaborators originated in the United States, Italy and Spain and spanned both the acute and convalescent phases of COVID-19. The repertoires were released in a freely available public database meant as a resource for research on the immune response to SARS-CoV-2. Samples were obtained from the ongoing ImmuneRACE study (first 160 participants) and from 1,200 or so subjects provided by 6 global collaborators. The sample metadata nearly always contained a de-identified subject ID, COVID-19 status, age in years and sex. Deeply sampled blood TCRbeta repertoires from subjects exposed to, actively infected with, or recovered from COVID-19 were included in the dataset. Where HLA class I and class II types were available, the types were taken from metadata supplied by the sample provider, not from assay-based typing. The material from the prospective study consisted of cDNA or gDNA derived from T cells, B-cell-depleted T cells, or PBMCs.

The research as a whole found: The amount of clinical and demographic metadata varied by source and participant and was provided uncurated.

The immunoSEQ Assay, a bias-controlled multiplex PCR, was used to amplify TCRbeta CDR3 regions from genomic DNA. In the original analysis: The number of nucleated cells in each sample was estimated by amplification of reference gene primers within the assay. Sequence reads were collapsed and filtered to measure the absolute abundance of every unique TCRbeta CDR3 rearrangement. For each sample, productive Simpson clonality was calculated as the square root of Simpson's diversity index over productive rearrangements. TCRdb took this table from immuneACCESS and kept in-frame rearrangements with V and J called. Such tables lack part of the clones; where checked against another copy, unresolved V genes explain under half of the gap, and the rest is unexplained. The V and J calls and clone size come from that table; D and trimming were worked out from the DNA. The sample table contains over 80,000 clones; only one count was recorded for 90% of them. The ten largest clones add up to 1.5% to 2% of the sample.

Collaborating institutions collected whole blood in K2EDTA tubes following their own protocols. For TCRbeta analysis, collaborator samples were shipped as frozen whole blood, as isolated PBMCs, or as DNA extracted from either sample type. The germline V end is reduced by 4 bases and the J end by 3 bases; junction bases left unmatched: 7. For CDR1 and CDR2, the germline V gene lists SGHDT and YYEEEE. Spanning cysteine to phenylalanine, the CDR3 consists of 17 amino acids. The entry retains the CDR3 DNA only, 51 bases that are in frame from base 1. Concerning this clone: Its cognate antigen has yet to be identified. Base qualities were left out, and no much larger clone turns up one base away.

The source is a man in his sixties with acute or convalescent COVID-19. This receptor chain uses TRBV5-6 and TRBJ2-7, with 16 junctional bases fitting TRBD2. The specimen sequenced was peripheral blood. The sequenced DNA: TGTGCCAGCAGCCGGGGACTAGCGGGAGGGTACAGCTACGAGCAGTACTTC. Its protein is CASSRGLAGGYSYEQYF.